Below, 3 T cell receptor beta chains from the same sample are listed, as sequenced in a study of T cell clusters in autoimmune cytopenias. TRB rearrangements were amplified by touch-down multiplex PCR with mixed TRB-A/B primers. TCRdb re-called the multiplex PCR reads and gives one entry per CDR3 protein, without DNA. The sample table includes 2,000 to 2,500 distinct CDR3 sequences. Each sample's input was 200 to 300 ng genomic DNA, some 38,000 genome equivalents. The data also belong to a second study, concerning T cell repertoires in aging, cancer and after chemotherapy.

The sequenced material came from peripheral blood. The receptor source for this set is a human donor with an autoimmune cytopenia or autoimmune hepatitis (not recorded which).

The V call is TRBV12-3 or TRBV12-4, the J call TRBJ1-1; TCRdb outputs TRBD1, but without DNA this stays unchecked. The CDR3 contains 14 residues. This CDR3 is CASSNRQGNTEAFF.

CDR3: CAIRETGSYNEQFF. V is TRBV10-3 and J is TRBJ2-1; checking the TCRdb D call of TRBD1 is not possible without DNA. CDR3 length: 14 residues. Germline-derived CDR1 and CDR2 are ENHRY and SYGVKD.

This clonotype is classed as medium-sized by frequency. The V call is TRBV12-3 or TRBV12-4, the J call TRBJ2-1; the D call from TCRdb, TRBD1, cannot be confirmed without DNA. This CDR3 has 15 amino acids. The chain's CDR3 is CASSLGGGGGNEQFF.